This T cell receptor beta chain stems from a study of T cell changes during pregnancy in multiple sclerosis. The germline V gene encodes CDR1 MGHRA and CDR2 YSYEKL. The CDR3 has 16 amino acids. V gave up 1 base and J gave up 7 bases; unmatched junction bases: 10. The repertoire was sequenced with immunoSEQ multiplex PCR; TCRdb's copy has only in-frame clones and lacks some. This table holds about 68,000 clones, 80% to 95% found once. The material was peripheral blood, obtained after pregnancy. The chain joins TRBV4-1 to TRBJ2-7; 10 bases map to TRBD1. The sequence was collected from a female donor in good health, enrolled as a control in a pregnancy study. The DNA for the CDR3 is TGCGCCAGCAGCCAAGGAACCGGGACAGGGGTGGGGGAGCAGTACTTC. Translating gives CASSQGTGTGVGEQYF.